Below, 5 T cell receptor beta chains from the same sample are listed, as sequenced in a study of Graves' ophthalmopathy and Graves' hyperthyroidism. RNA transcripts were the source from which TCR beta CDR3 regions were amplified. The authors performed first-round RT-PCR with HTBI primers and then a second-round multiplex PCR. One entry per CDR3 protein, called by TCRdb with MiXCR from the multiplex PCR reads. This table has a few hundred thousand distinct CDR3 sequences, under 40% appearing once. What was sequenced was peripheral blood or thyroid tissue (not recorded which). Receptors originate from an adult man with Graves' hyperthyroidism.

This clonotype showed up many times. The rearrangement links TRBV3-1 to TRBJ1-2; D call uncertain. CDR3 size: 13 residues. Per the germline V gene, CDR1 is LGHDT and CDR2 is YNNKEL (reference sequence). V was pared by 1 base and J by 0 bases, with 3 bases between. The CDR3 DNA reads TGTGCCAGCAGCCAAGGAACTAACTATGGCTACACCTTC. As protein: CASSQGTNYGYTF. Combining the CDR3 with reference TRBV3-1 and TRBJ1-2 gives the whole variable domain DTAVSQTPKYLVTQMGNDKSIKCEQNLGHDTMYWYKQDSKKFLKIMFSYNNKELIINETVPNRFSPKSPDKAHLNLHINSLELGDSAVYFCASSQGTNYGYTFGSGTRLTVV.

V is TRBV19 and J is TRBJ1-5; the D is unclear. V was clipped by 3 bases and J by 6 bases, with 12 bases between them. This CDR3 is built from 14 residues. Germline V gene lookup returns CDR1 LNHDA and CDR2 SQIVND (reference sequence). The CDR3 loop is CASSIPFRTQPQHF. The CDR3 DNA is TGTGCCAGTAGTATCCCCTTCCGGACTCAGCCCCAGCATTTT.

The V gene is TRBV10-3, the J gene TRBJ1-1, with D maybe TRBD1 (5 bases). CDR1 is ENHRY, CDR2 SYGVKD, per germline. The V end lost 6 bases, the J end lost 1 base, and 12 bases lay between the germline ends. This CDR3 spans 14 amino acids. CDR3 nucleotide sequence: TGTGCCATCAGCCCCAGGGAGGGGAACACTGAAGCTTTCTTT. It codes for CAISPREGNTEAFF.

Many counts were recorded for this clonotype. The gene calls are TRBV12-5 and TRBJ1-5, with D possibly TRBD1 on 6 matching bases. The CDR3 is 15 amino acids. The V end was cut by 3 bases, the J end by 3 bases, with 12 bases between. Germline V gene sequence: CDR1 LGHNT, CDR2 FRNRAP. CDR3 DNA sequence: TGTGCTAGTGGTTTCATGACAGGACCCAATCAGCCCCAGCATTTT. It encodes CASGFMTGPNQPQHF.

The table lists this clonotype with a few counts. The CDR3 sequence: CASSRQADSNQPQHF. The CDR3 DNA sequence: TGTGCCAGCAGTAGACAGGCGGACTCCAATCAGCCCCAGCATTTT. This chain links TRBV27 with TRBJ1-5; D may be TRBD1 (6 bases). Germline values: CDR1 MNHEY, CDR2 SMNVEV (reference sequence). This CDR3 region has 15 residues. V lost 5 bases and J lost 3, with 14 bases in between.